Listed below are T cell receptor beta chains from one sample, sequenced in a study of CD8 T cells in ankylosing spondylitis. TCRdb re-called the 5' RACE reads with MiXCR, one entry per CDR3 protein. The profile shows about 160,000 distinct CDR3 sequences, around 42% of them singletons. The specimen was synovial fluid, either unsorted or a sorted T cell fraction (not recorded which). All receptors come from a male donor with ankylosing spondylitis. The CDR3 runs from the conserved cysteine through the conserved F or W. A D gene is named only where the DNA matches it firmly. The size field is filled for only some rows; it gives once, few, many or a size class.

abundance	d_gene	v_gene	j_gene	CDR3aa	CDR3nt
-	-	TRBV5-1	TRBJ2-3	CASRKNTDTQYF	TGCGCCAGCAGGAAGAACACAGATACGCAGTATTTT
few	-	TRBV4-2	TRBJ2-7	CASSPHSGHLFYEQYF	TGTGCCAGCAGCCCCCACTCGGGACACCTTTTCTACGAGCAGTACTTC
once	-	TRBV11-2	TRBJ2-5	CASSKAGQTQETQYF	TGTGCCAGCAGCAAAGCGGGCCAGACACAAGAGACCCAGTACTTC
-	TRBD2	TRBV9	TRBJ2-3	CASSEVASGSTDTQYF	TGTGCCAGCAGCGAAGTAGCTAGCGGGTCCACAGATACGCAGTATTTT
few	TRBD2	TRBV11-1	TRBJ2-1	CASSNTVPSGRQPPNNEQFF	TGTGCCAGCAGCAATACAGTTCCTAGCGGGAGGCAGCCGCCAAACAATGAGCAGTTCTTC
-	-	TRBV5-4	TRBJ2-1	CASSQLVPSYHEQFF	TGTGCCAGCAGTCAACTGGTGCCTAGCTATCATGAGCAGTTCTTC
-	-	TRBV4-3	TRBJ2-5	CASSQDLAAWETQYF	TGCGCCAGCAGCCAAGACCTGGCGGCCTGGGAGACCCAGTACTTC
many	TRBD2	TRBV7-3	TRBJ2-3	CASSRGGGPDTQYF	TGTGCCAGCAGCCGCGGGGGGGGGCCAGATACGCAGTATTTT
many	TRBD1	TRBV10-2	TRBJ2-3	CASRGQGLTDTQYF	TGCGCCAGCAGGGGACAGGGTCTCACAGATACGCAGTATTTT
-	TRBD2	TRBV29-1	TRBJ2-1	CSVEPTSPDYNEQFF	TGCAGCGTTGAACCGACTAGCCCGGATTACAATGAGCAGTTCTTC
many	TRBD2	TRBV12-3/TRBV12-4	TRBJ2-1	CASSRPLAESRNEQFF	TGTGCCAGCAGTCGCCCTCTAGCGGAGTCGAGGAATGAGCAGTTCTTC